This entry concerns a single TCR beta chain. Its antigen is not known. TCR beta cDNA libraries included unique molecular identifiers. Some 500,000 cDNA molecules came from about 1 to 10 million T cells. TCRdb redid the calling of the PCR reads with MiXCR, one entry per CDR3 protein. Of some 690,000 distinct CDR3 sequences in the sample, roughly 29% were seen once. The source of the sample is a study of post-analysis software for immune sequencing data. Study-wide background: Patients with relapsing-remitting, secondary progressive and progressive-relapsing multiple sclerosis courses were all represented.

This CDR3 is 15 amino acids long. Germline CDR1 reads SQVTM; CDR2 reads ANQGSEA. J lost 10 bases, V lost 1 base, and 12 bases had no gene match. General study findings and limits: Patients with multiple sclerosis recorded significantly lower normalized Chao1 diversity than controls, the study found. F measure grouped same-batch samples tightly together. About five TRBV segments occurring more often in patients than controls included TRBV5-6, TRBV5-1 and TRBV20-1.

The clonotype comes from a girl between 10 and 17 years old with multiple sclerosis. Sequenced: blood. The J gene is TRBJ2-1, the V gene TRBV29-1; 8 nucleotides agree with TRBD2. The CDR3 DNA is TGCAGCGTTGAAGGCGTCAGCGGGGGCCCGGTGGAGCAGTTCTTC. Protein: CSVEGVSGGPVEQFF.